One and the same sample provided the 8 T cell receptor beta chains below, sequenced in a study of cytomegalovirus exposure and HLA in healthy donors. Measured with immunoSEQ multiplex PCR; TCRdb has only the in-frame clones, and not every one. The table has approximately 160,000 clones, 65% to 90% seen once. Material: PBMCs. The receptors were sampled from a woman in her late teens or twenties in good health and CMV-seronegative.

The chain has TRBV2 and TRBJ1-2; the match to TRBD1 covers 9 bases. The germline V gene has CDR1 SNHLY and CDR2 FYNNEI. The CDR3 totals 14 residues. After removal of 6 bases from V and 5 bases from J, the junction contained 7 bases not matched to a gene. The CDR3 protein is CASRGQGMLYGYTF. In DNA form, the CDR3 reads TGTGCCAGCAGGGGACAGGGAATGTTGTATGGCTACACCTTC.

This clone was observed a few times. The V and J genes are TRBV6-5 and TRBJ1-5; a weak D match, TRBD1 (5 bases). Trimming shortened V by 7 bases and J by 3 bases, and 10 bases separated the two germline ends. This CDR3 is built from 13 residues. The germline V gene encodes CDR1 MNHEY and CDR2 SVGAGI. The CDR3 nucleotides read TGTGCCAGCACTGGGGGGATCAATCAGCCCCAGCATTTT. Translating gives CASTGGINQPQHF.

This chain joins TRBV27 and TRBJ2-1, with unresolved D. This CDR3 region has 13 residues. In germline, CDR1 is MNHEY, CDR2 SMNVEV (reference sequence). V dropped 3 bases and J dropped 12 bases, with 15 bases sitting between them. The CDR3 region is CASSFSFARSQFF. The CDR3 DNA reads TGTGCCAGCAGTTTCAGCTTCGCGAGGTCGCAGTTCTTC.

This chain joins TRBV10-2 and TRBJ2-7; 7 bases are shared with TRBD1. This CDR3 has 14 amino acids. CDR1 and CDR2 (germline): WSHSY, SAAADI. The ends lost 2 bases at V and 3 bases at J; junction bases unmatched: 4. The DNA for the CDR3 is TGCGCCAGCAGTGAGCAGGGGGATATCTACGAGCAGTACTTC. This sequence encodes CASSEQGDIYEQYF.

V gene TRBV4-2 combines with J gene TRBJ2-7, with a tentative D call TRBD2 (6 bases). V was shortened by 0 bases and J by 3 bases, with 15 bases between the two germline ends. Germline assignment: CDR1 LGHNA and CDR2 YNFKEQ. This CDR3 has 16 residues. The CDR3 loop is CASSQEGRAGYYEQYF. CDR3 sequence (DNA): TGTGCCAGCAGCCAAGAGGGCAGAGCGGGTTACTACGAGCAGTACTTC.

This rearrangement joins TRBV29-1 to TRBJ2-5; D not resolved. The CDR3 covers 10 residues. Germline CDR1 and CDR2: SQVTM and ANQGSEA. Trimming took 6 bases from V and 10 from J, leaving 12 bases between them. The CDR3: CSVQRQDQYF. CDR3 sequence (DNA): TGCAGCGTCCAACGGCAGGACCAGTACTTC. The full variable domain, completed using reference TRBV29-1 and TRBJ2-5, is SAVISQKPSRDICQRGTSLTIQCQVDSQVTMMFWYRQQPGQSLTLIATANQGSEATYESGFVIDKFPISRPNLTFSTLTVSNMSPEDSSIYLCSVQRQDQYFGPGTRLLVL.

J is TRBJ1-5 and V is TRBV18, with a possible D match to TRBD1 (6 bases). V was clipped by 5 bases and J by 4 bases, with 9 bases between them. The CDR3 extends over 13 amino acids. The germline V gene encodes CDR1 KGHSH and CDR2 LQKENI. The CDR3 is CASSTDRNQPQHF. In DNA, the CDR3 is TGTGCCAGCTCAACGGACAGAAATCAGCCCCAGCATTTT.

This clone was detected a few times. The CDR3 region is CASSLYREYGYTF. The DNA for the CDR3 is TGTGCCAGCAGCTTATACAGGGAGTATGGCTACACCTTC. The chain links TRBV7-3 to TRBJ1-2; a weak D match, TRBD1 (6 bases). CDR3 size: 13 residues. Looked up from germline, CDR1 is SGHTA and CDR2 is FQGTGA. The V end lost 2 bases, the J end lost 5 bases, and 9 bases lay between the germline ends.